This TCR beta chain was recorded in a study of technical replicates of blood from a handful of donors. The assay was immunoSEQ multiplex PCR, and TCRdb's table has in-frame clones only and misses some. The sample shows around 84,000 clones, around 90% of them seen only once. The sample comprised T cells isolated from PBMCs. The TCR was taken from a human donor in good health.

As DNA, the CDR3 is TGTGCCAGCAGCTTAAGGGCGGGGGCAGGCGGAAGCACAGATACGCAGTATTTT. It translates to CASSLRAGAGGSTDTQYF. The gene calls are TRBV7-9 and TRBJ2-3; a possible D gene is TRBD2 (7 bases). This CDR3 spans 18 amino acids. Trimming left V 2 bases short and J 0 bases short, with 18 bases between. CDR1 SEHNR and CDR2 FQNEAQ come from the germline V gene (reference sequence).